This TCR beta chain was sequenced during a study of cytomegalovirus exposure and HLA in healthy donors. In the study overall: About 179 million T cells yielded 100 million or so unique TCR beta sequences in earlier analysis. Study-wide results and caveats: It is likely that the observed cluster of highly shared sequence variants was a sequencing artifact. The study labeled 180 or so TCR beta chains cytomegalovirus-associated. TCR association rates varied by HLA locus in a later analysis, with DRB1 highest and HLA-C lowest.

Remarks on this clone: Its antigen is not known.

This PCR relied on a set of 60 Vbeta primers and 13 Jbeta primers. Only in-frame clones appear in the TCRdb table, and some are missing; sequencing was by immunoSEQ multiplex PCR. This sample has about 160,000 clones; roughly 85% occur once, and the top ten carry approximately 1.2%. The V gene lost 3 bases and the J gene lost 2 bases, with 7 bases spanning the gap. The germline CDR1 and CDR2 sequences are KGHSH and LQKENI. The CDR3 contains 13 residues. V usage is TRBV18 and J usage is TRBJ1-2, with D uncertain. Sequencing input: PBMCs. The receptor's source is a man under 40 in good health and CMV-seronegative. The chain's CDR3 is CASSPRENYGYTF. The DNA of the CDR3 is TGTGCCAGCTCACCGAGGGAAAACTATGGCTACACCTTC.